This T cell receptor (beta chain) was recorded in a study of blood T cell repertoires in COVID-19. The length of the CDR3 is 14 residues. Germline values: CDR1 MNHNY, CDR2 SVGAGI (reference sequence). J was trimmed by 5 bases and V by 6 bases; bases with no gene match: 7. Libraries were prepared by immunoSEQ multiplex PCR; TCRdb keeps only in-frame clonotypes and omits some of them. The repertoire has fewer than 250,000 clones, over 90% of them found once; the top ten carry around 0.86%. The clonotype was recovered from a man between 25 and 39 years old with COVID-19, enrolled during active disease. The V and J genes are TRBV6-6 and TRBJ1-5, with 7 nucleotides matching TRBD1. The sample taken for sequencing was peripheral blood. CDR3 amino acids: CASRTTGAHQPQHF. CDR3 nucleotides: TGTGCCAGCAGGACAACAGGGGCCCATCAGCCCCAGCATTTT.